This TCR beta chain was identified during a study of OX40 agonist ivuxolimab in advanced cancers. For this clone: The identical CDR3 is also encoded by other nucleotide sequences in the sample.

The assay was immunoSEQ multiplex PCR, and TCRdb's table has in-frame clones only and misses some. The sample comprises about 70,000 clones, around 80% of which are singletons, and 1.1% rests with the top ten. Germline lookup yields CDR1 SGHRS and CDR2 YFSETQ. Trimming took 4 bases from V and 4 from J; bases not matched to a gene: 5. This CDR3 has 14 residues. The TCR comes from an adult with an advanced solid tumor such as melanoma, head and neck, liver or kidney cancer. The chain employs TRBV5-1 and TRBJ2-1; 7 nucleotides match TRBD1. This sample comprised CD4+ or CD8+ T cells sorted from blood, obtained in a trial of the OX40 agonist ivuxolimab. The CDR3 sequence: CASSLGQPYNEQFF. The DNA for the CDR3 is TGCGCCAGCAGCCTGGGACAGCCATACAATGAGCAGTTCTTC.